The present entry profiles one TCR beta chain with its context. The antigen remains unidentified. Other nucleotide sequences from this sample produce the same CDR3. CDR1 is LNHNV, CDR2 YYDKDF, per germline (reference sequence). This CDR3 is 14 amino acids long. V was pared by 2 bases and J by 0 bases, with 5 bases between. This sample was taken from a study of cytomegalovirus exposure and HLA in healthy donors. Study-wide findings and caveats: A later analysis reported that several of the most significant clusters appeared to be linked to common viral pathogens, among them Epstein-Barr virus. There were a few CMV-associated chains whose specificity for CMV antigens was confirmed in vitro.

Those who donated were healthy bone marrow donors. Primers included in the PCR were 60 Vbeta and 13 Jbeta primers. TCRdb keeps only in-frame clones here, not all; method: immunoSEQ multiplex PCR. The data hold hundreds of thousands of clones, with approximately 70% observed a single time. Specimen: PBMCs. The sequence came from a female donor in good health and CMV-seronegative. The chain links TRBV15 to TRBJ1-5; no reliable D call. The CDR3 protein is CATSRQYSNQPQHF. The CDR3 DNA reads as TGTGCCACCAGCAGACAGTATAGCAATCAGCCCCAGCATTTT.